The entry below describes one TCR beta chain. Its antigen is not known. Random hexamers were used to reverse transcribe an amount of about 0.45 to 1 ug RNA. TCRdb re-analysed the immunoSEQ multiplex PCR reads in MiXCR, keeping a single row per CDR3 protein. Of approximately 190,000 distinct CDR3 sequences in the sample, 95% were seen once. The data were obtained in a study of CD8 T cells in Susac syndrome. Recently defined diagnostic criteria for definite or probable disease were fulfilled by Susac syndrome patients. Bulk CD8+ and CD4+ cells came from magnetic negative isolation; CD8+ TEMRA by FACS. The CDR3 loop spans 14 amino acids. With 3 bases clipped from V and 4 bases from J, the junction kept 5 bases outside the gene matches. Germline assignment: CDR1 GTSNPN and CDR2 SVGIG (reference sequence). Whole-study results and caveats: The CD4+ T cell repertoires of Susac syndrome were found to show no clonal expansion.

The chain carries TRBV30 and TRBJ2-1; 8 nucleotides line up with TRBD2. The source of this sequence is a human donor with Susac syndrome. The material sequenced was CD4+ T cells from PBMCs. The CDR3 protein is CAWRRAGAYNEQFF. The DNA for the CDR3 is TGTGCCTGGAGGCGAGCGGGGGCATACAATGAGCAGTTCTTC.